The 5 T cell receptor beta chains below all came from one sample that was sequenced in a study of blood T cell repertoires in COVID-19. Only in-frame clones appear in the TCRdb table, and some are missing; sequencing was by immunoSEQ multiplex PCR. The sample has 120,000 to 150,000 clones, about nine tenths seen once. Sequencing was performed on peripheral blood. The receptors come from a man aged 50 to 59 with active or convalescent COVID-19.

The chain combines TRBV28 with TRBJ2-3, with 11 bases lining up with TRBD2. This CDR3 spans 15 amino acids. Losses at the gene ends were 6 bases for V and 3 bases for J; bases not matched to a gene: 5. The V gene's germline CDR1 is MDHEN and CDR2 SYDVKM. CDR3 in amino acids: CASRTRLAGTDTQYF. CDR3 sequence (DNA): TGTGCCAGCAGGACGAGACTAGCGGGAACAGATACGCAGTATTTT.

The V call is TRBV2, the J call TRBJ1-5, with D possibly being TRBD1 (6 bases). V lost 6 bases and J lost 2, with 20 bases in between. CDR3 length: 17 amino acids. Germline V CDR1 and CDR2: SNHLY, FYNNEI. The CDR3 region is CASRRDILMGGNQPQHF. In DNA, the CDR3 is TGTGCCAGCAGACGGGACATCCTAATGGGGGGCAATCAGCCCCAGCATTTT.

The chain couples TRBV11-1 to TRBJ2-3; 8 bases agree with TRBD2. Germline CDR1 is SGHAT and CDR2 is FQDESV (reference sequence). V dropped 5 bases and J dropped 5; count of bases not matched to a gene: 12. The CDR3 length is 16 residues. CDR3 bases: TGTGCCAGCAGCCCAGGCAGCGGGAGAGGGTTAGATACGCAGTATTTT. Amino acid sequence: CASSPGSGRGLDTQYF.

This chain joins TRBV5-4 and TRBJ1-4, with D maybe TRBD1 (6 bases). V was trimmed by 4 bases and J by 7 bases, leaving 14 bases between them. Germline-derived CDR1 and CDR2 are SGHNT and YYREEE (reference sequence). The CDR3 sequence is 14 residues long. The CDR3 loop reads CASSPDSKVEKLFF. DNA of the CDR3: TGTGCCAGCAGCCCGGACAGCAAGGTTGAAAAACTGTTTTTT.

The rearrangement uses TRBV23-1 and TRBJ2-7, with TRBD1 matching 8 bases. TRBV23-1 is treated as an ORF (open reading frame) with a function not yet certain. The CDR3 contains 16 residues. J lost 0 bases, V lost 2 bases, and 6 bases had no gene match. The CDR3 region is CASSQPRQGNSYEQYF. The CDR3 coding sequence is TGCGCCAGCAGTCAACCTCGACAGGGGAACTCCTACGAGCAGTACTTC.